Following are 8 T cell receptor beta chains from one sample sequenced in a study of blood T cell repertoires in COVID-19. The repertoire was sequenced with immunoSEQ multiplex PCR; TCRdb's copy has only in-frame clones and lacks some. The sample lists 200,000 or so clones; 80% were seen once. The material sequenced was peripheral blood. These receptors originate from an older woman with acute or convalescent COVID-19.

The chain is built from TRBV6-5 and TRBJ2-7; 12 nucleotides match TRBD1. Trimming cost V 8 bases and J 5 bases; bases outside gene matches: 7. Germline lookup yields CDR1 MNHEY and CDR2 SVGAGI. The CDR3 runs 14 residues. CDR3 sequence (DNA): TGTGCCAGCGTAGGGACAGGGGGCCCCAACGAGCAGTACTTC. Its translation is CASVGTGGPNEQYF.

The rearrangement links TRBV5-1 to TRBJ2-3; 14 positions agree with TRBD2. There are 15 residues in the CDR3. J lost 4 bases, V lost 4 bases, and 2 bases had no gene match. The germline CDR1 and CDR2 sequences are SGHRS and YFSETQ. CDR3 in DNA: TGCGCCAGCAGCAGACTAGCGGGAGGGTCAGATACGCAGTATTTT. Amino acid sequence: CASSRLAGGSDTQYF. The entire variable domain, with the rest obtained from reference TRBV5-1 and TRBJ2-3, is as follows: KAGVTQTPRYLIKTRGQQVTLSCSPISGHRSVSWYQQTPGQGLQFLFEYFSETQRNKGNFPGRFSGRQFSNSRSEMNVSTLELGDSALYLCASSRLAGGSDTQYFGPGTRLTVL.

The J gene is TRBJ1-1, the V gene TRBV11-2; the match to TRBD1 covers 7 bases. The CDR3 runs 15 residues. Germline assignment: CDR1 SGHAT and CDR2 FQNNGV. Trimming took 3 bases from V and 1 from J; bases not matched to a gene: 5. The CDR3 sequence is CASSFPRQGNTEAFF. The CDR3 nucleotides read TGTGCCAGCAGCTTCCCCCGACAGGGGAACACTGAAGCTTTCTTT.

The rearrangement uses TRBV5-1 and TRBJ1-2; 9 bases are shared with TRBD1. Germline CDR1 SGHRS, CDR2 YFSETQ. CDR3 length equals 15 residues. The J segment lost 8 bases and the V segment lost 0 bases, leaving 8 bases of the junction unmatched. The CDR3 spells CASSLASRTGDGYTF. Written as DNA, the CDR3 is TGCGCCAGCAGCTTGGCCTCTAGGACAGGGGACGGCTACACCTTC.

The chain has TRBV5-5 and TRBJ2-5, with TRBD2 identical over 14 bases. This CDR3 region has 18 residues. CDR1 is SGHKS and CDR2 is YYEKEE in the germline V gene (reference sequence). V dropped 3 bases and J dropped 5; count of bases not matched to a gene: 12. The CDR3 DNA is TGTGCCAGCAGCTGGGGGACTAGCGGGAGAGGTAGTTCCGAGACCCAGTACTTC. Translated: CASSWGTSGRGSSETQYF.

The V and J genes are TRBV18 and TRBJ1-6; D gene unclear. CDR1 is KGHSH and CDR2 is LQKENI in the germline V gene. CDR3 size: 14 residues. The V end was cut by 3 bases, the J end by 13 bases, with 16 bases between. As DNA, the CDR3 is TGTGCCAGCTCACCTCTTGAGGACGGAGGGCCCCTCCACTTT. This codes for CASSPLEDGGPLHF.

The chain joins TRBV27 to TRBJ1-1, with D uncertain. The length of the CDR3 is 14 residues. Deletions cut 1 base from V and 1 base from J, with 7 bases between. In germline, CDR1 is MNHEY, CDR2 SMNVEV (reference sequence). The CDR3 protein is CASSLWGGNTEAFF. The CDR3 DNA sequence: TGTGCCAGCAGTTTATGGGGAGGGAACACTGAAGCTTTCTTT.

As concerns this clone: The junction does not match germline at one end; this may be a read error. The V call is TRBV4-2, the J call TRBJ2-2; TRBD1 agrees at 8 bases. CDR3 length: 17 residues. Germline V gene data show CDR1 as LGHNA and CDR2 as YNFKEQ. For the CDR3, the DNA is TGTGCCAGCAGCAAAGAGGTCGGGACAGGGAACACCGGGGAGCTGTTTTTT. Translating gives CASSKEVGTGNTGELFF.